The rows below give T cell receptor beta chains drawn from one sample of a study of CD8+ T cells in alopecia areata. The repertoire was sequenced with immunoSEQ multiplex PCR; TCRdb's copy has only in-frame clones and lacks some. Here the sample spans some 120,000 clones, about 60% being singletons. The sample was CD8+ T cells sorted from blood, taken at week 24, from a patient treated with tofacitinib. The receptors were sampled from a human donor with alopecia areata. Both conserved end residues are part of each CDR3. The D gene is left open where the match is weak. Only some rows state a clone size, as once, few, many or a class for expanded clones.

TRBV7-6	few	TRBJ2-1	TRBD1	TGTGCCAGCAGCGCACCCGGGACAGGGGGACCAGGGGAGCAGTTCTTC	CASSAPGTGGPGEQFF
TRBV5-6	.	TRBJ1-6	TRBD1	TGTGCCAGCTTACAGGGGGCGGGTTCACCCCTCCACTTT	CASLQGAGSPLHF
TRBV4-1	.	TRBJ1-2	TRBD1	TGCGCCAGCAGCCACATACAGACAGGGAACTATGGCTACACCTTC	CASSHIQTGNYGYTF
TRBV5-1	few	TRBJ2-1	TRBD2	TGCGCCAGCAGCTTCGCGGCTAGCGGGGATTCCTACAATGAGCAGTTCTTC	CASSFAASGDSYNEQFF
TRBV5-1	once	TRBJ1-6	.	TGCGCCAGCAGCTCCAGGGGTGGGGAAGCCAATAATTCACCCCTCCACTTT	CASSSRGGEANNSPLHF
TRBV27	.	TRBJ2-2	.	TGTGCCAGCAGTTCGTGGCAGTCGAACACCGGGGAGCTGTTTTTT	CASSSWQSNTGELFF
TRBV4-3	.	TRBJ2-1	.	TGCGCCAGCAGCCAAGGCCGAGGAGGGGGGCCTGACAATGAGCAGTTCTTC	CASSQGRGGGPDNEQFF
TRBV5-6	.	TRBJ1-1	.	TGTGCCAGCAGCTTGCTTCCTTTAGGCGGGGTGAACACTGAAGCTTTCTTT	CASSLLPLGGVNTEAFF
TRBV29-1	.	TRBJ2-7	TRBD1	TGCAGCGTTGACCACAGGGGTCCGGGCGAGCAGTACTTC	CSVDHRGPGEQYF
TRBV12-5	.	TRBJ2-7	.	TGTGCTAGTGGTTTGGGGGACGGCCCCTACGAGCAGTACTTC	CASGLGDGPYEQYF
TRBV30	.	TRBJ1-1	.	TGTGCCTGGAGCCCAGTGGGGACTGAAGCTTTCTTT	CAWSPVGTEAFF
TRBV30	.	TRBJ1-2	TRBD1	TGTGCCTGGACTACAGGGGCCGGGTTAGATGGCTACACCTTC	CAWTTGAGLDGYTF
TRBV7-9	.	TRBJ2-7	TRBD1	TGTGCCAGCAGCTCCTGGACAGGGCCCGAGCAGTACTTC	CASSSWTGPEQYF
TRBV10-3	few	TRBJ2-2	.	TGTGCCGGCGGACAACACACCGGGGAGCTGTTTTTT	CAGGQHTGELFF
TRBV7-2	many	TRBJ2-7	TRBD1	TGTGCCAGCAGCACAAACCCCAAGGACAGGGGGACCGACGAGCAGTACTTC	CASSTNPKDRGTDEQYF
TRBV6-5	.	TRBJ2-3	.	TGTGCCAGCAGTTACTTTGCGGACAGGGAGGGGGATACGCAGTATTTT	CASSYFADREGDTQYF
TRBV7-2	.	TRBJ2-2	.	TGTGCCAGCAGCCCATCCCCAGGGGCGGAGGGGAAGAACACCGGGGAGCTGTTTTTT	CASSPSPGAEGKNTGELFF
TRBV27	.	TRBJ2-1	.	TGTGCCAGCAGTTTGGGGCCTGCGTCCAATGAGCAGTTCTTC	CASSLGPASNEQFF
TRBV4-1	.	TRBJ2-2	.	TGCGCCAGCACCCTTTTGCAGGGGCAAGGGACCGGGGAGCTGTTTTTT	CASTLLQGQGTGELFF
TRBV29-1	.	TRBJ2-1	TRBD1	TGCAGCGTTGAGGCTCCGGGACAGGGGGCCTACAATGAGCAGTTCTTC	CSVEAPGQGAYNEQFF
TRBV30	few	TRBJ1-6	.	TGTGCCTGGAGTGGGCTCGACAGCGGGGAGTCACCCCTCCACTTT	CAWSGLDSGESPLHF
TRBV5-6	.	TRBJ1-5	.	TGTGCCAGCAGCTTGGCACTATCAGGGCAGCCCCAGCATTTT	CASSLALSGQPQHF
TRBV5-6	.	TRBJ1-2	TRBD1	TGTGCCAGCAGTAATCCCGGGACAGCTGGCTACACCTTC	CASSNPGTAGYTF
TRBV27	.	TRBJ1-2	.	TGTGCCAGCAGTTTAACAGGCTCTTCCTATGGCTACACCTTC	CASSLTGSSYGYTF
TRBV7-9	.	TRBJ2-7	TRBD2	TGTGCCAGCAGCTCCGGACTAGCCCGAACCTACGAGCAGTACTTC	CASSSGLARTYEQYF
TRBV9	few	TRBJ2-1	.	TGTGCCAGCAGCGTAGACGTGGGGACCGCCTACAATGAGCAGTTCTTC	CASSVDVGTAYNEQFF
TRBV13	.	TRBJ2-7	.	TGTGCCAGCAGCTTATCAGGGCAAGGAAGGCACGAGCAGTACTTC	CASSLSGQGRHEQYF
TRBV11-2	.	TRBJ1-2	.	TGTGCCAGCAGCTTAGTTTGGGGGCATGGCTACACCTTC	CASSLVWGHGYTF
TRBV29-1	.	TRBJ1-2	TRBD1	TGCAGCGTTGATCAAGGGACAGAGGATGGCTACACCTTC	CSVDQGTEDGYTF
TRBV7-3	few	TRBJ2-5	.	TGTGCCTCCTCCGAAGTTTTGGGGGAGACCCAGTACTTC	CASSEVLGETQYF
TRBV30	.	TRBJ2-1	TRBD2	TGTGCCTGGGACCCCGGGGCCCCACCAGCGGGGGTGGGGAGTGAGCAGTTCTTC	CAWDPGAPPAGVGSEQFF
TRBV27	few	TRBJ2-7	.	TGTGCCAGCAGTTTGAGCTCGGTGCAGGTCTCCTACGAGCAGTACTTC	CASSLSSVQVSYEQYF
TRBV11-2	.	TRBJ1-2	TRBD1	TGTGCCAGCAGCTTAGATCCCGGACAGGGGGCCGTATCGGATGGCTACACCTTC	CASSLDPGQGAVSDGYTF
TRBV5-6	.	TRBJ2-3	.	TGTGCCAGCAGCTTGATGACAGAGTCAGATACGCAGTATTTT	CASSLMTESDTQYF
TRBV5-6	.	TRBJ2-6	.	TGTGCCAGCAGCTTGGCAGGGTCCCCCTCTGGGGCCAACGTCCTGACTTTC	CASSLAGSPSGANVLTF
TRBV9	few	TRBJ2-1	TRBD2	TGTGCCAGCAGCGTAGGACTAGCGAACAATGAGCAGTTCTTC	CASSVGLANNEQFF
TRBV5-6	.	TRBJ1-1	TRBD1	TGTGCCAGCAGCTTGGCCGCGACAGGGCGTGAAGCTTTCTTT	CASSLAATGREAFF